The clone carrying this T cell receptor beta chain was counted a few times. Antigen: not known. TCR beta cDNA libraries included unique molecular identifiers. TCRdb reanalysed the PCR reads using MiXCR and keeps one entry per CDR3 protein. The sample shows approximately 440,000 distinct CDR3 sequences, approximately 46% of them seen only once. These data come from a study of post-analysis software for immune sequencing data. General study points: Comparison of patients with controls showed five TRBV segments more frequent in patients, TRBV5-6, TRBV5-1 and TRBV20-1 among them.

The germline CDR1 and CDR2 sequences are LGHNA and YNFKEQ. This CDR3 has 14 residues. The V gene lost 0 bases and the J gene lost 0 bases, with 5 bases spanning the gap. What was sequenced was blood. The clonotype comes from a girl aged 5-17 years with multiple sclerosis. V and J are TRBV4-2 and TRBJ2-5, with D unresolved. CDR3 coding DNA: TGTGCCAGCAGCCAAGATCGGAACCAAGAGACCCAGTACTTC. This sequence encodes CASSQDRNQETQYF.